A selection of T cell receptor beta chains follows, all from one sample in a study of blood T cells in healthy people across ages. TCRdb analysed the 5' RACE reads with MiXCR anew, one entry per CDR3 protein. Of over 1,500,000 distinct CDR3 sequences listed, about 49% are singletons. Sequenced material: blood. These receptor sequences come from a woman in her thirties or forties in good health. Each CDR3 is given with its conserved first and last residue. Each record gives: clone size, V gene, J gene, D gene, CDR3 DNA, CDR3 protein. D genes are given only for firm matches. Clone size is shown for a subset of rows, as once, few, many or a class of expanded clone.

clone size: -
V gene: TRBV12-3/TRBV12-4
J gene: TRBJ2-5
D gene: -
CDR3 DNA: TGTGCCAGCACGCTTGGGGCAGGGCGGGAGACCCAGTACTTC
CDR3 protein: CASTLGAGRETQYF

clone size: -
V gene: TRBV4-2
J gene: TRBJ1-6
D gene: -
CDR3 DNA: TGTGCCAGCAGCCAAGAAGCAGGGAGCTCCTATAATTCACCCCTCCACTTT
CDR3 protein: CASSQEAGSSYNSPLHF

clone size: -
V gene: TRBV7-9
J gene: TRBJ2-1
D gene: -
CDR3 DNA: TGTGCCAGCAGCTTTGGACAGATTGATCGCTATGAGCAGTTCTTC
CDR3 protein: CASSFGQIDRYEQFF

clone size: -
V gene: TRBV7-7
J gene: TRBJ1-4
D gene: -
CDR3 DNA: TGTGCTAGCAGCGCCACAGTTAATGAAAAACTGTTTTTT
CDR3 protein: CASSATVNEKLFF

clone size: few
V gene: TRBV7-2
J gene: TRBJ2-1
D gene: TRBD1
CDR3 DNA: TGTGCCAGCAGCCTATTGCCCCAGGGGGCTCGGGCTGAGCAGTTCTTC
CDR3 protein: CASSLLPQGARAEQFF

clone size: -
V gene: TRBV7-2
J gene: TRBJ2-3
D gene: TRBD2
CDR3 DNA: TGTGCCAGCAGCTTAGCGGGGGGGACCTCTGGCACAGATACGCAGTATTTT
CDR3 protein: CASSLAGGTSGTDTQYF

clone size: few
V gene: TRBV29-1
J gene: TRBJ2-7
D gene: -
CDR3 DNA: TGCAGCGTTGCGCTGAATCCCTACGAGCAGTACTTC
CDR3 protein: CSVALNPYEQYF

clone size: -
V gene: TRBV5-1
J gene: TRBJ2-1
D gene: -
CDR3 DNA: TGCGCCAGCAGCTTGAGTCCAGGGTTGAATGAGCAGTTCTTC
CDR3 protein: CASSLSPGLNEQFF

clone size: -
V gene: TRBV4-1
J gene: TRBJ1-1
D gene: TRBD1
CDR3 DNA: TGCGCCAGCAGCCATAGTAACAGGGGAGACACTGAAGCTTTCTTT
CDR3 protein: CASSHSNRGDTEAFF

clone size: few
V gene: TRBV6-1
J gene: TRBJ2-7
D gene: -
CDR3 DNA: TGTGCCAGCAGACAGGTAATGCGCTACGAGCAGTACTTC
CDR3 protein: CASRQVMRYEQYF

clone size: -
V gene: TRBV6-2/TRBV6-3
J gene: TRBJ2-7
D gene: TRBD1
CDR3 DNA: TGTGCCAGCAGTCAGGGACAGGGGTGGTACGAGCAGTACTTC
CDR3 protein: CASSQGQGWYEQYF

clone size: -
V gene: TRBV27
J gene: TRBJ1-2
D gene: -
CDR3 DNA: TGTGCCAGCAGGGCTCGGGACACTGGCTACACCTTC
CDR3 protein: CASRARDTGYTF

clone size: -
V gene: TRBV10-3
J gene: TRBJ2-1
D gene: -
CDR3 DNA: TGTGCCATCAGTGTGGGCAGGGATGTCAATGAGCAGTTCTTC
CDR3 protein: CAISVGRDVNEQFF

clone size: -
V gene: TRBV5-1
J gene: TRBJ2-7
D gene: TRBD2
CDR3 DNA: TGCGCCTACTCGTGGTGGCGGGGGGAAATTGACTACGAGCAGTACTTC
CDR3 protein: CAYSWWRGEIDYEQYF

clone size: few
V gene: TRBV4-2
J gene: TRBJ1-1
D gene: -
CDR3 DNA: TGTGCCAGCAGCCAGGCCCAGTGGGGTTCGAACACTGAAGCTTTCTTT
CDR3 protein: CASSQAQWGSNTEAFF

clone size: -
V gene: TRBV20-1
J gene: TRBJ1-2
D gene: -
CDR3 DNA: TGCAGTGCTAGTGGGTCGGGGGGAGAGGAGAGGTATGGCTACACCTTC
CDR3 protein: CSASGSGGEERYGYTF

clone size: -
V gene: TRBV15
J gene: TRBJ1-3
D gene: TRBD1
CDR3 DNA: TGTGCCACCAGCGGACACCGGGACAGCTCTGGAAACACCATATATTTT
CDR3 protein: CATSGHRDSSGNTIYF

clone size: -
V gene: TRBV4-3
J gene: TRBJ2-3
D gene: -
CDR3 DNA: TGCGCCAGCAGCCAGGGGTCCCCCGGCCCCACAGATACGCAGTATTTT
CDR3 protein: CASSQGSPGPTDTQYF

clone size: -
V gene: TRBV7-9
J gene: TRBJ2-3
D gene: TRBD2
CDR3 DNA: TGTGCCAGCTCTAAGCGGGCGGGGGGCACAGATACGCAGTATTTT
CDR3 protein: CASSKRAGGTDTQYF

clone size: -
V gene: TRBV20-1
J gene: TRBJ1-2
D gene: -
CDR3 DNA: TGCAGTGCTAGAGCGGCAGGGGCTAACTATGGCTACACCTTC
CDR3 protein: CSARAAGANYGYTF

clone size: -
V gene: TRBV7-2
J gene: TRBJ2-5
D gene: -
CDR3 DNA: TGTGCCAGCAGCTTTACAGTACAAGAGACCCAGTACTTC
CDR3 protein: CASSFTVQETQYF

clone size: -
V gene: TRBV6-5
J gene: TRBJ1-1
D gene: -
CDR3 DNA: TGTGCCAGCAGTTACGGGGCCGACCCGGAACCGAACACTGAAGCTTTCTTT
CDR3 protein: CASSYGADPEPNTEAFF

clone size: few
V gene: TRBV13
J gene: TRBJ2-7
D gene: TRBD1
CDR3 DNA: TGTGCCAGCAGCCTCCTCGGGACAGGGCTCTTCGAGCAGTACTTC
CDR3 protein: CASSLLGTGLFEQYF

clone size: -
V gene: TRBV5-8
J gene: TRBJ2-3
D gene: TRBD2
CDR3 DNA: TGTGCCAGCAGCTCGAGGGGACTAGCGGTCACAGATACGCAGTATTTT
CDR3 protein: CASSSRGLAVTDTQYF

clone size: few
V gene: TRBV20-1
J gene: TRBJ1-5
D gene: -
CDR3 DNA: TGCAGTGCTAGCCAGGCCAGCCAAGGCAATCAGCCCCAGCATTTT
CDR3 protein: CSASQASQGNQPQHF

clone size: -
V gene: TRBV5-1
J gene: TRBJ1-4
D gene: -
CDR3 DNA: TGCGCCAGCAGCTTGGGAAGTTTGACAGAAAAACTGTTTTTT
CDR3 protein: CASSLGSLTEKLFF

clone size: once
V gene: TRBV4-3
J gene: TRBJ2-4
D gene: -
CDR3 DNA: TGCGCCAGCAGCCAAGTCGCGGTGGGGAGAGCCAAAAACATTCAGTACTTC
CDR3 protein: CASSQVAVGRAKNIQYF

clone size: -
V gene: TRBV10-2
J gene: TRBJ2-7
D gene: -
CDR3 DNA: TGCGCCAGCAGTGAGTCCGACAGGATACTTATTTACGAGCAGTACTTC
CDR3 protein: CASSESDRILIYEQYF

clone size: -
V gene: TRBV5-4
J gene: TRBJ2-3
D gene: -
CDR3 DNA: TGTGCCAGCAGCGCCCCTACAGGGCCCAGCACAGATACGCAGTATTTT
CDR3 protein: CASSAPTGPSTDTQYF

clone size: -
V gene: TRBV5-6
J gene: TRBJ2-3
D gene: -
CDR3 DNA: TGTGCCAGCAGCTCAGATACCACAGATACGCAGTATTTT
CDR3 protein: CASSSDTTDTQYF

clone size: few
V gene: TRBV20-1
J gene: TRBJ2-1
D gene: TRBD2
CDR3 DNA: TGCAGTGCTCTCAGACTAGCGGGGGGTAACTCCTACAATGAGCAGTTCTTC
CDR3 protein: CSALRLAGGNSYNEQFF

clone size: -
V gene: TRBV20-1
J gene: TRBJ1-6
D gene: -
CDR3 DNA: TGCAGTGCTAGAGTAGACAGTAGGAGCTCCTATAATTCACCCCTCCACTTT
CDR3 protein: CSARVDSRSSYNSPLHF

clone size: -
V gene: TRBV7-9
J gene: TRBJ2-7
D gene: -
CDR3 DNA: TGTGCCAGCAGCTTCGGGGCGGAGGCTTCCGAGCAGTACTTC
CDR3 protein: CASSFGAEASEQYF

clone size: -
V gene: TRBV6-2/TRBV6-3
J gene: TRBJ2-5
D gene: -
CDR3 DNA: TGTGCCAGCAGTTATCGCGCTGGGGGACCCAACTACAATGAGCAGTACTTC
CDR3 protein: CASSYRAGGPNYNEQYF

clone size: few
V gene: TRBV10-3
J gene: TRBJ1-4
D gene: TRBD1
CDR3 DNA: TGTGCCATCAGTGCCCGGACAGGGTCAGGTGAAAAACTGTTTTTT
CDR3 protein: CAISARTGSGEKLFF

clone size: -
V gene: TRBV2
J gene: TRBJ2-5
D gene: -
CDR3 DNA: TGTGCCAGCAGTGAAGTTGGGTCTGAGACCCAGTACTTC
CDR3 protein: CASSEVGSETQYF

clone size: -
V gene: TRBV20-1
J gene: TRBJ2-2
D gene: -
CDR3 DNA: TGCAGTGTTCAAGAGACGACAGGGGAGCTGTTTTTT
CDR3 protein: CSVQETTGELFF

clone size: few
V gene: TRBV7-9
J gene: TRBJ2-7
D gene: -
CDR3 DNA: TGTGCCAGCAGCTTCCGGGACGCATCATACTACGAGCAGTACTTC
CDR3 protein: CASSFRDASYYEQYF

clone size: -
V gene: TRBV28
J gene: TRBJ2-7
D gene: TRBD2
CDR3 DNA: TGTGCCAGCAGTTATACTAGCGGCCGCTACGAGCAGTACTTC
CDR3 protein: CASSYTSGRYEQYF

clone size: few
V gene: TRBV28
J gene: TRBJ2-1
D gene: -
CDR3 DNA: TGTGCCAGCAGTCCCCGCCCTAAGGAGCAGTTCTTC
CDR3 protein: CASSPRPKEQFF

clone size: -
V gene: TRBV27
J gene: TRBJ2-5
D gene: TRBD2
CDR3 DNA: TGTGCCAGCAGTAACACGAGACTAGCGGGGGGACAGACCCAGTACTTC
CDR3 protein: CASSNTRLAGGQTQYF

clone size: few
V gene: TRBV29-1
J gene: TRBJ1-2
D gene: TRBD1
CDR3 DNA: TGCAGCGTTGCACCCGGACAGGGGGCCTATGGCTACACCTTC
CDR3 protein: CSVAPGQGAYGYTF

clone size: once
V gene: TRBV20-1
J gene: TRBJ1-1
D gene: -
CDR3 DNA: TGCAGTGCCAGATCCCAGGGGCAGATGAACACTGAAGCTTTCTTT
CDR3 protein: CSARSQGQMNTEAFF

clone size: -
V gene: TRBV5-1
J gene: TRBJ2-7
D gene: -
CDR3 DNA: TGCGCCAGCAGCTTGGCCGGGACCCCCGGCAAGCAGTACTTC
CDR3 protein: CASSLAGTPGKQYF

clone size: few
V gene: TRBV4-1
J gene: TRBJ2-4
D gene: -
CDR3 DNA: TGCGCCAGCAGCCAAGATGTAGGGTGGGAAAACATTCAGTACTTC
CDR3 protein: CASSQDVGWENIQYF

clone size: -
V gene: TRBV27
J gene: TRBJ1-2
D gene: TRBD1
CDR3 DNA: TGTGCCAGCAGTTCCGGGACAGGGAAGGGCTACACCTTC
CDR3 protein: CASSSGTGKGYTF

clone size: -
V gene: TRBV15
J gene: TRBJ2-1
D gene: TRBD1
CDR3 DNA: TGTGCCACCACCTTAGACCGACAGGGGGGCCTCTCCTACGATGAGCAGTTCTTC
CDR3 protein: CATTLDRQGGLSYDEQFF

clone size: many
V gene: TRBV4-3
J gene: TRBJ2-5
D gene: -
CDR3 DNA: TGCGCCAGCAGCCAAGTTACCCGGACGTCGGGACCCCAGTACTTC
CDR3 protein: CASSQVTRTSGPQYF

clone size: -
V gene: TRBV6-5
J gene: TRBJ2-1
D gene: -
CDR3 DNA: TGTGCCAGCAGTAACGGGACCCACAATGAGCAGTTCTTC
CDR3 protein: CASSNGTHNEQFF

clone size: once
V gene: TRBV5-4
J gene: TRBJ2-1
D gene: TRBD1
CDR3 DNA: TGTGCCAGCAGCTTGCGCCAGGGGGCGGACAATGAGCAGTTCTTC
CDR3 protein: CASSLRQGADNEQFF

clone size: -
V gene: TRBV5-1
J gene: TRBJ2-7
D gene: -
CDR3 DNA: TGCGCCAGCAGCTTGGCCCTGGGAGCCTACGAGCAGTACTTC
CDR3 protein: CASSLALGAYEQYF

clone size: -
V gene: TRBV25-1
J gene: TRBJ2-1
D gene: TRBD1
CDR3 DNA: TGTGCCAGCAGTCTCAACCCGGGACAGGTTCACAATGAGCAGTTCTTC
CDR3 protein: CASSLNPGQVHNEQFF

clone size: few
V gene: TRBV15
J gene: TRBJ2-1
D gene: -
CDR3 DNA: TGTGCCACCAGCAGCCCCGGGACCGTCAATGAGCAGTTCTTC
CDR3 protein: CATSSPGTVNEQFF

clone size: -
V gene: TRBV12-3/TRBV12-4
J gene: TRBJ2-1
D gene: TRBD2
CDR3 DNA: TGTGCCAGCAGCAGACTAGCGGGGCCAGACAATGAGCAGTTCTTC
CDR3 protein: CASSRLAGPDNEQFF